This T cell receptor beta chain was recovered during a study of blood T cells in healthy people across ages. PCR was performed a second time for about 7 to 12 cycles using a sample-barcoded 5' primer and a J-beta primer mix. In TCRdb, the 5' RACE reads were re-called with MiXCR into one record per CDR3 protein. Of about 1.8 million distinct CDR3 sequences listed, around 48% are singletons. Study outcomes and limitations: Higher diversity, along with more naive CD4+ cells, distinguished long-lived donors from aged donors. Estimated diversity, derived from one million T cells, was regarded as an underestimate.

To note about this clonotype: The antigen remains undetermined.

This receptor was obtained from a woman in her forties in good health. Sequenced sample: blood.

The CDR3 loop reads CASRKRTDEKLFF. The CDR3 coding sequence is TGTGCCAGCAGAAAAAGGACAGATGAAAAACTGTTTTTT. V usage is TRBV7-2 and J usage is TRBJ1-4, with a possible D match to TRBD1 (6 bases). The germline V and J ends were trimmed by 6 bases and 6 bases, with 11 bases remaining between them. The CDR3 has 13 residues. Per germline, CDR1 SGHTA and CDR2 FQGNSA.